A selection of T cell receptor beta chains follows, all from one sample in a study of fetal regulatory T cell absence and autoimmunity. Sequencing used immunoSEQ multiplex PCR; TCRdb keeps in-frame clones, though not all of them. The repertoire holds 85,000 to 100,000 clones, about three quarters seen once, with about 2.1% in the top ten. The sequenced material came from pancreas tissue. Every receptor here comes from a male donor with IPEX syndrome. CDR3s include the opening cysteine and the closing phenylalanine or tryptophan. A D gene is named only where the DNA matches it firmly. Rows may omit the clone size; those that give it use once, few, many or a size class.

D	size	length	V	J	CDR3	DNA
TRBD1	NA	17	TRBV7-6	TRBJ1-2	CASSPSPGTGLDYGYTF	TGTGCCAGCAGCCCCTCACCCGGGACAGGGCTTGACTATGGCTACACCTTC
NA	NA	15	TRBV21-1	TRBJ2-4	CASSKALAGVDIQYF	TGTGCCAGCAGCAAGGCACTAGCGGGGGTTGACATTCAGTACTTC
NA	NA	16	TRBV7-9	TRBJ1-5	CASSLNWEMINQPQHF	TGTGCCAGCAGCTTAAATTGGGAGATGATAAATCAGCCCCAGCATTTT
NA	NA	13	TRBV19	TRBJ1-2	CASKAGHNYGYTF	TGTGCCAGTAAGGCGGGACATAACTATGGCTACACCTTC
TRBD2	NA	16	TRBV27	TRBJ2-3	CASSPRLAGGGDTQYF	TGTGCCAGCAGTCCTAGACTAGCGGGGGGCGGGGATACGCAGTATTTT
TRBD2	NA	15	TRBV5-6	TRBJ2-1	CASSLATGRVSEQFF	TGTGCCAGCAGCTTGGCAACCGGGAGGGTGAGTGAGCAGTTCTTC
TRBD2	NA	14	TRBV10-3	TRBJ2-1	CAISFSGAYNEQFF	TGTGCCATCAGCTTTAGCGGGGCCTACAATGAGCAGTTCTTC
NA	NA	13	TRBV27	TRBJ2-1	CASSLAGYNEQFF	TGTGCCAGCAGTTTAGCGGGCTACAATGAGCAGTTCTTC
NA	NA	14	TRBV5-4	TRBJ2-7	CASSLAAEGYEQYF	TGTGCCAGCAGCTTGGCGGCGGAGGGATACGAGCAGTACTTC
NA	few	10	TRBV9	TRBJ2-1	CASSGNEQFF	TGTGCCAGCAGCGGGAATGAGCAGTTCTTC
TRBD2	NA	17	TRBV4-1	TRBJ2-2	CASSQVWLAVNTGELFF	TGCGCCAGCAGCCAAGTGTGGCTAGCGGTAAACACCGGGGAGCTGTTTTTT
TRBD1	NA	12	TRBV2	TRBJ1-1	CAGQGGNTEAFF	TGTGCCGGACAGGGAGGGAACACTGAAGCTTTCTTT
NA	NA	16	TRBV11-2	TRBJ2-1	CASSSQKLAPYNEQFF	TGTGCCAGCAGCTCCCAAAAGCTAGCGCCCTACAATGAGCAGTTCTTC
NA	NA	15	TRBV5-1	TRBJ2-3	CASSLEEGASDTQYF	TGCGCCAGCAGCTTGGAGGAGGGGGCATCAGATACGCAGTATTTT
NA	NA	15	TRBV6-1	TRBJ2-4	CASSSGSLAKNIQYF	TGTGCCAGCAGTTCCGGGTCGCTAGCCAAAAACATTCAGTACTTC
TRBD2	NA	13	TRBV7-2	TRBJ2-1	CASSLLAANEQFF	TGTGCCAGCAGCCTCCTAGCGGCCAATGAGCAGTTCTTC
TRBD1	NA	17	TRBV11-2	TRBJ1-4	CASSLHPRQGFNEKLFF	TGTGCCAGCAGCTTACACCCCAGACAGGGGTTTAACGAAAAACTGTTTTTT
TRBD1	NA	14	TRBV4-1	TRBJ1-1	CASSRRDRAYGAFF	TGCGCCAGCAGCCGCCGGGACAGAGCTTATGGAGCTTTCTTT
NA	NA	12	TRBV19	TRBJ2-1	CASSRTYNEQFF	TGTGCCAGTAGTAGGACATACAATGAGCAGTTCTTC
NA	few	14	TRBV30	TRBJ2-3	CAWIRIGGTDTQYF	TGTGCCTGGATTAGGATCGGGGGCACAGATACGCAGTATTTT
NA	NA	15	TRBV13	TRBJ2-5	CASSPRGRGEETQYF	TGTGCCAGCAGCCCCCGGGGCCGGGGTGAAGAGACCCAGTACTTC
TRBD2	NA	15	TRBV4-3	TRBJ2-3	CASSLAGELTDTQYF	TGCGCCAGCAGCCTAGCGGGGGAGCTCACAGATACGCAGTATTTT
NA	NA	11	TRBV7-9	TRBJ1-1	CASSFHTEAFF	TGTGCCAGCAGCTTTCATACTGAAGCTTTCTTT
NA	NA	15	TRBV9	TRBJ2-5	CASSVGGSYQETQYF	TGTGCCAGCAGCGTAGGAGGTAGTTACCAAGAGACCCAGTACTTC
TRBD2	few	15	TRBV7-8	TRBJ2-7	CASSLAGLAGNEQYF	TGTGCCAGCAGCTTAGCAGGTCTAGCGGGGAACGAGCAGTACTTC
TRBD2	NA	14	TRBV6-4	TRBJ2-1	CASSSGSSYNEQFF	TGTGCCAGCAGTAGCGGGAGCTCCTACAATGAGCAGTTCTTC
TRBD1	NA	13	TRBV27	TRBJ2-7	CATGPGGPYEQYF	TGTGCCACAGGCCCAGGGGGCCCATACGAGCAGTACTTC
NA	NA	13	TRBV19	TRBJ2-5	CASSMTDQETQYF	TGTGCCAGTAGTATGACAGACCAAGAGACCCAGTACTTC
NA	few	14	TRBV11-3	TRBJ2-7	CASTIAAGSYEQYF	TGTGCCAGCACCATCGCGGCAGGCTCCTACGAGCAGTACTTC
TRBD2	NA	18	TRBV7-2	TRBJ2-7	CASSYVAGSPHWPYEQYF	TGTGCCAGCAGCTACGTAGCGGGGAGCCCCCACTGGCCCTACGAGCAGTACTTC
TRBD2	few	14	TRBV11-2	TRBJ2-7	CASSTLAVKREQYF	TGTGCCAGCAGCACACTAGCGGTAAAGAGGGAGCAGTACTTC
TRBD2	NA	16	TRBV7-6	TRBJ2-7	CASSLGGSGGTYEQYF	TGTGCCAGCAGCTTAGGAGGGAGCGGGGGGACCTACGAGCAGTACTTC
TRBD2	NA	15	TRBV10-3	TRBJ2-3	CAISESSGGTDTQYF	TGTGCCATCAGTGAATCTAGCGGGGGCACAGATACGCAGTATTTT
NA	NA	15	TRBV5-1	TRBJ1-3	CASSGDGYSGNTIYF	TGCGCCAGCAGCGGGGACGGATACTCTGGAAACACCATATATTTT
NA	few	13	TRBV27	TRBJ2-5	CASSTTRAETQYF	TGTGCCAGCAGTACGACCCGAGCGGAGACCCAGTACTTC
TRBD1	NA	14	TRBV6-6	TRBJ1-6	CASSGQAYNSPLHF	TGTGCCAGCAGTGGACAGGCCTATAATTCACCCCTCCACTTT
NA	NA	12	TRBV2	TRBJ1-1	CASSVWTAEAFF	TGTGCCAGCAGTGTTTGGACAGCTGAAGCTTTCTTT
NA	NA	13	TRBV4-2	TRBJ2-7	CASSQDYTDEQYF	TGTGCCAGCAGCCAAGATTATACCGACGAGCAGTACTTC
NA	few	12	TRBV6-1	TRBJ2-7	CASSTTGNEQYF	TGTGCCAGCAGTACCACAGGGAACGAGCAGTACTTC
TRBD1	NA	15	TRBV18	TRBJ2-7	CASSPESDRAHEQYF	TGTGCCAGCTCACCAGAATCGGACAGGGCACACGAGCAGTACTTC
TRBD2	NA	17	TRBV15	TRBJ2-3	CATLGTSGGPFTDTQYF	TGTGCCACCCTGGGGACTAGCGGGGGGCCCTTCACAGATACGCAGTATTTT
NA	few	16	TRBV4-3	TRBJ1-1	CASSQDSPAGEAEAFF	TGCGCCAGCAGCCAAGATTCCCCCGCAGGGGAGGCTGAAGCTTTCTTT
TRBD2	NA	14	TRBV5-1	TRBJ2-5	CASTIGGSQETQYF	TGCGCCAGCACGATCGGGGGGAGCCAAGAGACCCAGTACTTC
TRBD1	NA	13	TRBV6-5	TRBJ1-2	CATSTRGHRGYTF	TGTGCCACGAGTACCAGGGGGCATCGTGGCTACACCTTC
NA	NA	12	TRBV30	TRBJ1-3	CAWRDQGNTIYF	TGTGCCTGGAGAGATCAGGGAAACACCATATATTTT
TRBD2	NA	14	TRBV9	TRBJ2-7	CASSGSGETYEQYF	TGTGCCAGCAGCGGTAGCGGGGAGACCTACGAGCAGTACTTC
NA	NA	15	TRBV19	TRBJ1-2	CASSIEGGVTYGYTF	TGTGCCAGTAGTATCGAGGGGGGAGTAACCTATGGCTACACCTTC
NA	NA	11	TRBV7-2	TRBJ2-7	CASSSAYEQYF	TGTGCCAGCAGCTCAGCGTACGAGCAGTACTTC
TRBD2	NA	17	TRBV27	TRBJ2-3	CASSWTSGGASTDTQYF	TGTGCCAGCAGTTGGACTAGCGGGGGGGCTAGCACAGATACGCAGTATTTT
TRBD2	NA	20	TRBV29-1	TRBJ2-3	CSVEATHGTSGTSSTDTQYF	TGCAGCGTTGAAGCTACCCACGGGACTAGCGGGACTTCTAGCACAGATACGCAGTATTTT